This T cell receptor beta chain was identified during a study of CD8 T cells in ankylosing spondylitis. It was by quantitative 5'-RACE with molecular barcodes that TCR beta libraries were made. Each CDR3 protein gets one entry after TCRdb re-called the 5' RACE reads with MiXCR. Of just under 350,000 distinct CDR3 sequences listed, over 12% were seen once; the top ten hold roughly 1.1%. The CDR3 contains 15 residues. CDR1 and CDR2 (germline): SGHTA, FQGNSA. Trimming left V 3 bases short and J 0 bases short, with 12 bases between. Only one count was recorded for this clonotype. The TCR was taken from a male donor with ankylosing spondylitis or in good health (not recorded which). The V and J genes are TRBV7-2 and TRBJ2-7, with TRBD1 as a possible D gene (6 bases). The sample taken for sequencing was blood, either unsorted or a sorted T cell fraction (not recorded which). The CDR3 DNA is TGTGCCAGCAGCTTGGGGGCCCCGGCCTCCTACGAGCAGTACTTC. Translating gives CASSLGAPASYEQYF.